The 20 T cell receptor beta chains in this list originate from one sample, sequenced in a study of early T cells in non-severe SARS-CoV-2 infection. TCRdb used MiXCR to reprocess the 5' RACE reads, holding one entry per CDR3 protein. The repertoire holds tens of thousands of distinct CDR3 sequences, with approximately 5.9% as singletons. The sample taken for sequencing was whole blood. These receptors came from an adult who was a healthcare worker with PCR-confirmed SARS-CoV-2 infection or an uninfected control (not recorded which).

This clonotype was counted at least ten times. The gene calls are TRBV11-2 and TRBJ2-3; D remains ambiguous. Germline V lookup: CDR1 SGHAT, CDR2 FQNNGV. Trimming took off 5 bases at V and 0 bases at J, with 6 bases between the two ends. This CDR3 has 13 residues. Written as DNA, the CDR3 is TGTGCCAGCAGCGATCCTAGCACAGATACGCAGTATTTT. Protein: CASSDPSTDTQYF.

The CDR3 DNA reads as TGCAGTGCTAGTCCCCCTCACCCCAATACGCAGTATTTT. Protein sequence: CSASPPHPNTQYF. V and J are TRBV20-1 and TRBJ2-3; D is uncertain. This CDR3 region has 13 residues. V was clipped by 3 bases and J by 7 bases, with 14 bases between them. Germline lookup yields CDR1 DFQATT and CDR2 SNEGSKA (reference sequence).

The chain uses TRBV19 and TRBJ2-3, with 11 nucleotides matching TRBD1. Germline V lookup: CDR1 LNHDA, CDR2 SQIVND (reference sequence). Trimming removed 9 bases from V and 6 bases from J; junction bases left unmatched: 11. The CDR3 is 15 amino acids. CDR3 in DNA: TGTGCCAGCTCGACGGACAGGGGGCGATGGGATACGCAGTATTTT. Its translation: CASSTDRGRWDTQYF.

At least ten counts were recorded for this clonotype. The genes are TRBV12-3 or TRBV12-4 and TRBJ1-1, with 10 bases matching TRBD1. The length of the CDR3 is 14 residues. Losses at the gene ends were 5 bases for V and 4 bases for J; bases not matched to a gene: 4. The CDR3 sequence: CASSPGTGVTEAFF. The CDR3 nucleotides read TGTGCCAGCAGTCCAGGGACAGGGGTCACTGAAGCTTTCTTT.

This clonotype was found many times. V usage is TRBV29-1 and J usage is TRBJ1-1, with D possibly being TRBD1 (5 bases). The ends were cut back, 4 bases at V and 4 bases at J, with 13 bases in the middle. This CDR3 has 13 amino acids. Germline CDR1 reads SQVTM; CDR2 reads ANQGSEA. This CDR3 is CSVVGVYGTEAFF. In DNA, the CDR3 is TGCAGCGTTGTAGGGGTATATGGCACTGAAGCTTTCTTT. Filled out from reference TRBV29-1 and TRBJ1-1, the complete variable domain reads SAVISQKPSRDICQRGTSLTIQCQVDSQVTMMFWYRQQPGQSLTLIATANQGSEATYESGFVIDKFPISRPNLTFSTLTVSNMSPEDSSIYLCSVVGVYGTEAFFGQGTRLTVV.

This clonotype has more than one count but fewer than ten. The V and J genes are TRBV29-1 and TRBJ2-7; TRBD1 matches at 11 bases. Trimming removed 7 bases from V and 5 bases from J; junction bases left unmatched: 4. Germline V gene sequence: CDR1 SQVTM, CDR2 ANQGSEA. The CDR3 sequence is 12 residues long. CDR3 in DNA: TGCAGCGGGACAGGGGGCGAAGACGAGCAGTACTTC. Translated, it gives CSGTGGEDEQYF.

V gene TRBV29-1 combines with J gene TRBJ1-2; D gene ambiguous. Germline CDR1 is SQVTM and CDR2 is ANQGSEA. V was clipped by 5 bases and J by 0 bases, with 19 bases between them. This CDR3 region has 16 residues. CDR3 loop: CSVQEVWGTSNYGYTF. CDR3 sequence (DNA): TGCAGCGTTCAGGAAGTTTGGGGAACCTCTAACTATGGCTACACCTTC.

This clonotype was detected many times. V is TRBV7-3 and J is TRBJ2-2, with D unclear. This CDR3 contains 12 residues. Germline V lookup: CDR1 SGHTA, CDR2 FQGTGA. V was shortened by 3 bases and J by 1 base, with 0 bases between the two germline ends. CDR3 DNA: TGTGCCAGCAGCTTGAACACCGGGGAGCTGTTTTTT. Encoded protein: CASSLNTGELFF.

The genes are TRBV3-1 and TRBJ1-2; TRBD1 aligns across 8 bases. In germline, CDR1 is LGHDT, CDR2 YNNKEL (reference sequence). This CDR3 is built from 14 residues. V lost 2 bases and J lost 2; bases outside the gene matches: 1. CDR3 nucleotide sequence: TGTGCCAGCAGCCAACAGGGGGCGAACTATGGCTACACCTTC. It yields the protein CASSQQGANYGYTF.

This clonotype came up many times. The chain recombines TRBV10-3 with TRBJ1-1; D is possibly TRBD1 (5 bases). Germline V gene data show CDR1 as ENHRY and CDR2 as SYGVKD. The V end was cut by 5 bases, the J end by 0 bases, with 22 bases between. The CDR3 is 18 amino acids. The CDR3 DNA is TGTGCCATCAGTTCCCGGGACTTGAGGGGATCAATGAACACTGAAGCTTTCTTT. It specifies CAISSRDLRGSMNTEAFF.

This clonotype came up many times. V is TRBV20-1 and J is TRBJ2-7; no reliable D call. This CDR3 region has 12 residues. The germline V gene encodes CDR1 DFQATT and CDR2 SNEGSKA (reference sequence). The V and J ends lost 3 bases and 1 base respectively, with 7 bases between them. CDR3 sequence: CSARTASYEQYF. Here the CDR3 DNA reads TGCAGTGCTAGGACGGCTTCCTACGAGCAGTACTTC.

This clonotype was counted at least ten times. This sequence joins TRBV6-6 and TRBJ1-5; no definite D call. Germline assignment: CDR1 MNHNY and CDR2 SVGAGI (reference sequence). Trimming took off 0 bases at V and 1 base at J, with 4 bases between the two ends. This CDR3 comprises 14 residues. The CDR3 reads CASSYSGSNQPQHF. CDR3 nucleotides: TGTGCCAGCAGTTACTCAGGGAGCAATCAGCCCCAGCATTTT.

This clonotype has ten or more counts. The rearrangement uses TRBV6-6 and TRBJ1-1; D is unclear. This CDR3 region has 14 residues. Looked up from germline, CDR1 is MNHNY and CDR2 is SVGAGI (reference sequence). V lost 0 bases, J lost 4 bases, and 9 bases lay in between. The CDR3 is CASSYSGSVTEAFF. For the CDR3, the DNA is TGTGCCAGCAGTTACTCAGGCTCGGTCACTGAAGCTTTCTTT.

This chain joins TRBV7-9 and TRBJ2-3; 10 nucleotides match TRBD2. The V gene's germline CDR1 is SEHNR and CDR2 FQNEAQ (reference sequence). Losses at the gene ends were 11 bases for V and 3 bases for J; bases not matched to a gene: 8. The CDR3 covers 14 residues. The CDR3, as DNA: TGTGCCTGGGCTAGCGGGAGTTCGACAGATACGCAGTATTTT. Translated, it gives CAWASGSSTDTQYF.

Comments on this clonotype: A clone one base away is much larger, so this may be a read error. V gene TRBV11-2 combines with J gene TRBJ2-2; 7 bases align to TRBD1. Germline CDR1 is SGHAT and CDR2 is FQNNGV. CDR3 length: 15 residues. DNA for the CDR3: TGTGCCAGCAGCTACAGGGGACCCAACACCGGGGAGCCGTTTTTT. Translated: CASSYRGPNTGEPFF.

V is TRBV30 and J is TRBJ1-1; TRBD1 is a possible D gene (6 bases). Germline CDR1 is GTSNPN and CDR2 is SVGIG (reference sequence). This CDR3 has 13 amino acids. The V gene lost 3 bases and the J gene lost 5 bases, with 13 bases spanning the gap. CDR3 bases: TGTGCCTGGAGCCGGGGCCAGGGGACTGAAGCTTTCTTT. This codes for CAWSRGQGTEAFF. The full variable domain, rest sourced from reference TRBV30 and TRBJ1-1, is SQTIHQWPATLVQPVGSPLSLECTVEGTSNPNLYWYRQAAGRGLQLLFYSVGIGQISSEVPQNLSASRPQDRQFILSSKKLLLSDSGFYLCAWSRGQGTEAFFGQGTRLTVV.

In this sample, this clonotype turned up many times. V usage is TRBV6-1 and J usage is TRBJ2-7, with D uncertain. The CDR3 is made up of 12 amino acids. V dropped 2 bases and J dropped 4 bases, with 6 bases sitting between them. CDR1 is MNHNS, CDR2 SASEGT, per germline. CDR3 DNA: TGTGCCAGCAGTGAAAGTGGGTACGAGCAGTACTTC. Translation: CASSESGYEQYF.

This clonotype has ten or more counts. The J gene is TRBJ2-5, the V gene TRBV20-1; D uncertain. Germline V gene sequence: CDR1 DFQATT, CDR2 SNEGSKA (reference sequence). The CDR3 sequence is 12 residues long. Deletions cut 5 bases from V and 1 base from J, with 8 bases between. CDR3 nucleotide sequence: TGCAGTGCTCAACAGACCCAAGAGACCCAGTACTTC. Its translation is CSAQQTQETQYF.

This clonotype was seen a few times. The CDR3 region has the DNA TGTGCCAGCAGGAGAGGCGGGGAGCTGTTTTTT. Translation gives CASRRGGELFF. The chain carries TRBV25-1 and TRBJ2-2; D unclear. Trimming pared 6 bases from V and 7 bases from J, leaving 6 bases between. The CDR3 totals 11 residues. The germline V gene encodes CDR1 MGHDK and CDR2 SYGVNS.

This clonotype was seen at least ten times. The rearrangement joins TRBV19 to TRBJ1-5; D unclear. There are 15 residues in the CDR3. The V end was cut by 1 base, the J end by 3 bases, with 10 bases between. From germline, CDR1 is LNHDA and CDR2 SQIVND (reference sequence). CDR3 in amino acids: CASSIGRADNQPQHF. The CDR3 bases are TGTGCCAGTAGTATAGGTCGGGCGGACAATCAGCCCCAGCATTTT.